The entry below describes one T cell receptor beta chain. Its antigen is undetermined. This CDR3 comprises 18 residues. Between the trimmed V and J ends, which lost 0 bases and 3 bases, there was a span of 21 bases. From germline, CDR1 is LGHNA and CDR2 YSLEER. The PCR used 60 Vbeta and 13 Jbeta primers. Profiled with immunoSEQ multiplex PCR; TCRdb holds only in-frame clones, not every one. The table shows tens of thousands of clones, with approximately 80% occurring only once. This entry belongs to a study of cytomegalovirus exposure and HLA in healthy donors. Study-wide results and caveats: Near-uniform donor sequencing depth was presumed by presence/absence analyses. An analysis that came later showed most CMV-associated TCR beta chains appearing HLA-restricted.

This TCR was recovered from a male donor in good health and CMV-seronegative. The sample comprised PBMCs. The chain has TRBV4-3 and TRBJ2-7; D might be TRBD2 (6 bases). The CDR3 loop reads CASSQDRFPTAGSYEQYF. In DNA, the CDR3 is TGCGCCAGCAGCCAAGATAGGTTTCCGACCGCGGGAAGCTACGAGCAGTACTTC.